This T cell receptor beta chain was sequenced for a study of PD-1 blockade in classical Hodgkin lymphoma. Germline V gene data show CDR1 as SGHKS and CDR2 as YYEKEE (reference sequence). Trimming took 6 bases from V and 4 from J, leaving 13 bases between them. This CDR3 spans 13 amino acids. The protocol was immunoSEQ multiplex PCR, while the TCRdb copy is restricted to in-frame clones and leaves out a portion. The sample includes about 60,000 clones, about 90% of them seen just once. Regarding the study as a whole: Diminished baseline TCR diversity has been reported in newly diagnosed patients relative to healthy donors.

This clone appeared a few times. Its antigen is undetermined. The time point is: cycle 4 day 1 (C4D1), after 6 weeks of nivolumab. Every single patient, without exception, relapsed after autologous stem cell transplantation, and brentuximab vedotin exposure varied. Patients had relapsed/refractory classical Hodgkin lymphoma with complete response, partial response or progressive disease as best response. The sequenced sample was peripheral blood mononuclear cells (PBMCs), obtained before the fourth cycle of nivolumab. The chain employs TRBV5-5 and TRBJ1-1, with D possibly being TRBD1 (5 bases). The TCR sequence derives from a human donor with classical Hodgkin lymphoma. The CDR3 DNA follows: TGTGCCAGCACCAAAACTGGGGGCACTGAAGCTTTCTTT. Encoded protein: CASTKTGGTEAFF.